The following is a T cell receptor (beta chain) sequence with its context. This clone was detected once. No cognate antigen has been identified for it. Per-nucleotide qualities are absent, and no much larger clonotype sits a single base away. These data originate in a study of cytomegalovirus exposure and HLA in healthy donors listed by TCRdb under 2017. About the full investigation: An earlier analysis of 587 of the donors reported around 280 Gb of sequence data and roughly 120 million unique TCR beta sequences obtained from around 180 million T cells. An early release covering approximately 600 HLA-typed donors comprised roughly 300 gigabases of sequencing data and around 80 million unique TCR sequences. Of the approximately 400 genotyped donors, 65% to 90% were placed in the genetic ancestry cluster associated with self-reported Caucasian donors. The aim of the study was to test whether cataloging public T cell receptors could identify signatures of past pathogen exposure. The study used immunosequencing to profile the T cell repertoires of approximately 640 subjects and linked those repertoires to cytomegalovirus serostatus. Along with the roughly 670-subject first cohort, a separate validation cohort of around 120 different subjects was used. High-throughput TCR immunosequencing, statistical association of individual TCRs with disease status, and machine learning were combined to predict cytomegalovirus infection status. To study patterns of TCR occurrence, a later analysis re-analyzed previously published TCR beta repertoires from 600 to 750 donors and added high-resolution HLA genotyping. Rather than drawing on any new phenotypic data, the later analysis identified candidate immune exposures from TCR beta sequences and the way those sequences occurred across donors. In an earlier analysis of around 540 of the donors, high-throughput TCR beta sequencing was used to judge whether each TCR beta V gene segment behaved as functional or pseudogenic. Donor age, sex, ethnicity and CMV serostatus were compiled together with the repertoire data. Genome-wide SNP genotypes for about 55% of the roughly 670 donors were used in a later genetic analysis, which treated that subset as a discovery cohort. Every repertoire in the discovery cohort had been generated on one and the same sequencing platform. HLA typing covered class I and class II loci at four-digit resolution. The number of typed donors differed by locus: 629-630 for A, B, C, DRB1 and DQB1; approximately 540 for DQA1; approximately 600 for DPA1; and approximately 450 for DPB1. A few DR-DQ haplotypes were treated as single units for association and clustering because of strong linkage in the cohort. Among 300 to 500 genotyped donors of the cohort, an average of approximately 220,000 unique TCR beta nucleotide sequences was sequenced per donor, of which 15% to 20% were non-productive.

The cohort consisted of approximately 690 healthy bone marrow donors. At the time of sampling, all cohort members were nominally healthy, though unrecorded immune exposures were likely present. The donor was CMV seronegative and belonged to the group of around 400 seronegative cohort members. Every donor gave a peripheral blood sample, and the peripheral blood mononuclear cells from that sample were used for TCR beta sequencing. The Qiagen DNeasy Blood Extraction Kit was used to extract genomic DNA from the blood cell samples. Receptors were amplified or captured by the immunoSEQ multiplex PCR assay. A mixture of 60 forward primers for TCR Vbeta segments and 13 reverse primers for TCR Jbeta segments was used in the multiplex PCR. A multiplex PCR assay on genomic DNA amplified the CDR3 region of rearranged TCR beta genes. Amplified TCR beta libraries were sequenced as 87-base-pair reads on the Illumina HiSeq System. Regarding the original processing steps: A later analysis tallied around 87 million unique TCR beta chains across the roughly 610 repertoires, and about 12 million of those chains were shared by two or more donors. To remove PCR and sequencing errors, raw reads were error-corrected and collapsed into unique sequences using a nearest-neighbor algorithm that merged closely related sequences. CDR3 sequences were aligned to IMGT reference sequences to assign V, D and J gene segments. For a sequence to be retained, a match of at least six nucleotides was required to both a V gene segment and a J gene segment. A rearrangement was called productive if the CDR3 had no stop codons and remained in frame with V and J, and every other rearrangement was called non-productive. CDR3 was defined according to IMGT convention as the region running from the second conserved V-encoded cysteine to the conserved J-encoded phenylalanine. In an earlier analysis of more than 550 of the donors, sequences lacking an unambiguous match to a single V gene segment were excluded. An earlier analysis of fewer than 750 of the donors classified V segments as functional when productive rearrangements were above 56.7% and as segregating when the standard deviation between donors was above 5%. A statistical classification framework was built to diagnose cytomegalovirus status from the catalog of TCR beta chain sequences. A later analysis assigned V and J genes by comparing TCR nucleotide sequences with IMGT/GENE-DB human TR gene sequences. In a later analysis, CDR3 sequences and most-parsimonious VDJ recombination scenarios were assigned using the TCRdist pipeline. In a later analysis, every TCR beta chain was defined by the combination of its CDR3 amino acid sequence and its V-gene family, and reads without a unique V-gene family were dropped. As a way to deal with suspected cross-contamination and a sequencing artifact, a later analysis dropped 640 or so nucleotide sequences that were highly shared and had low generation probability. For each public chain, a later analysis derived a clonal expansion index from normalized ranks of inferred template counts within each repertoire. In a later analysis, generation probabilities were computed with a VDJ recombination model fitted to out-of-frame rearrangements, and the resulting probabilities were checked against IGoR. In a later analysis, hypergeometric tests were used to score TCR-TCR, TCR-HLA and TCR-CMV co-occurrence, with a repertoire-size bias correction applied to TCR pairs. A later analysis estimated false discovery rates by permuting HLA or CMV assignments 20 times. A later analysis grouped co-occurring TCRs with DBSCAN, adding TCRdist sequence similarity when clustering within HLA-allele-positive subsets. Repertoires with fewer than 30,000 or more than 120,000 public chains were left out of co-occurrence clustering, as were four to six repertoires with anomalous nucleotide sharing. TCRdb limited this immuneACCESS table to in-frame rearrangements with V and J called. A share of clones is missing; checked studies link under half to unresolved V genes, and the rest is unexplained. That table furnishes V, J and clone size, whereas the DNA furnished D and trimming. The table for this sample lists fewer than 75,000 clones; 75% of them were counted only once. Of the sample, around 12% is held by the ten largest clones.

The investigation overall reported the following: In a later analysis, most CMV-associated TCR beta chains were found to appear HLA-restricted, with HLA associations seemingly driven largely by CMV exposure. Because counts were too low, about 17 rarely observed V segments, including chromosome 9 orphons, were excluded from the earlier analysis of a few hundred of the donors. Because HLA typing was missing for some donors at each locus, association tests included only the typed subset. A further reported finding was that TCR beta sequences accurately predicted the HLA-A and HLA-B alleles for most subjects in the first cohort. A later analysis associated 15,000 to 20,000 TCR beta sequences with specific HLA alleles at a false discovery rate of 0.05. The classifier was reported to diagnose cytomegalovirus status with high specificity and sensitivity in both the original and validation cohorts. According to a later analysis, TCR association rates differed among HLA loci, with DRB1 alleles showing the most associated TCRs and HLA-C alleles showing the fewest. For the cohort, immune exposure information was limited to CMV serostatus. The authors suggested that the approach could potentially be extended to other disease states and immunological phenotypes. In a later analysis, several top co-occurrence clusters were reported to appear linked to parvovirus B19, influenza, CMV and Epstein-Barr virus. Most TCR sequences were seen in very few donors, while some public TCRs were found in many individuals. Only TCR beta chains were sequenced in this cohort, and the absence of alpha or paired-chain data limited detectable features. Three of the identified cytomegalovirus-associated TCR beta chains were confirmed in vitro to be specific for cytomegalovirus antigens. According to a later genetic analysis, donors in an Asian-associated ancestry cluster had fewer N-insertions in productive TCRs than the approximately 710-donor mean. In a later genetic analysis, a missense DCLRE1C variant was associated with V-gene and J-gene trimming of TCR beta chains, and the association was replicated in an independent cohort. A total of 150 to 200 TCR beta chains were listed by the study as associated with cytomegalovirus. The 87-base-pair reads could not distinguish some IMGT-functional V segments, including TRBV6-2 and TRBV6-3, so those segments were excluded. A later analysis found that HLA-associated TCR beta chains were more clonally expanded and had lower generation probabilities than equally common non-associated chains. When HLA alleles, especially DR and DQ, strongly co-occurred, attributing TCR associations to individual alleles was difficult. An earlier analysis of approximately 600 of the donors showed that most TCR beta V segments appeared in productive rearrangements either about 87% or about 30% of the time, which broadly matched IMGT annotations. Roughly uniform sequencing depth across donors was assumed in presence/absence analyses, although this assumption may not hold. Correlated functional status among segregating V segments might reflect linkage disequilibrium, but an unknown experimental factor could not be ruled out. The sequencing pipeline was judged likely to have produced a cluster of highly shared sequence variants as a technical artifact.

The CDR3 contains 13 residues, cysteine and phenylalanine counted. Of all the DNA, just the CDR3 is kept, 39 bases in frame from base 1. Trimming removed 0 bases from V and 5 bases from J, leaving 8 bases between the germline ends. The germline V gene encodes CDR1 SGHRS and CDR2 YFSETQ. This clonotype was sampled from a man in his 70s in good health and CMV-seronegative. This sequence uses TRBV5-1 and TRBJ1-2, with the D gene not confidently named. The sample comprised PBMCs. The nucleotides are TGCGCCAGCAGCTTGGCGGGGTGGTATGGCTACACCTTC. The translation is CASSLAGWYGYTF.